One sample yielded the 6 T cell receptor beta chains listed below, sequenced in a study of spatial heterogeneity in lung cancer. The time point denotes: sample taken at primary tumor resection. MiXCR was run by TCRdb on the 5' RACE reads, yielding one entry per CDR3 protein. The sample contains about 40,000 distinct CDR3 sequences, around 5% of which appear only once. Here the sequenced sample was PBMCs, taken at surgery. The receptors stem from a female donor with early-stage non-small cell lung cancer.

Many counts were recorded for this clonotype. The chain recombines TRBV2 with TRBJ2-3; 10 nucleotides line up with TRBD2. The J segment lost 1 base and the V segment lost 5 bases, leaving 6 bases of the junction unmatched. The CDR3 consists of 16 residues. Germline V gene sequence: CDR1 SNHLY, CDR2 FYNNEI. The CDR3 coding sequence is TGTGCCAGCAGTATTAGCGGGGGGAGGGGCACAGATACGCAGTATTTT. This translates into CASSISGGRGTDTQYF. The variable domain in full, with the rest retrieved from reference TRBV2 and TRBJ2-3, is EPEVTQTPSHQVTQMGQEVILRCVPISNHLYFYWYRQILGQKVEFLVSFYNNEISEKSEIFDDQFSVERPDGSNFTLKIRSTKLEDSAMYFCASSISGGRGTDTQYFGPGTRLTVL.

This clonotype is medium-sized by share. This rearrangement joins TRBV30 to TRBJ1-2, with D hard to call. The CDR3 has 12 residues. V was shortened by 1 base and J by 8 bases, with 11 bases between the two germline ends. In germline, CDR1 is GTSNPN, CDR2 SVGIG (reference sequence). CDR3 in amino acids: CAWSATRLGYTF. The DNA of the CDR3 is TGTGCCTGGAGTGCTACCCGACTAGGCTACACCTTC.

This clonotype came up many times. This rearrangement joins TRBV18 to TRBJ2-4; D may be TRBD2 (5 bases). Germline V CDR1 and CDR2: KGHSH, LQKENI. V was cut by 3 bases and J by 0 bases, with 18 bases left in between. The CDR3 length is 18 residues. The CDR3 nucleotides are TGTGCCAGCTCACCGTCTAAAGGGCTAGCCTTAGCCAAAAACATTCAGTACTTC. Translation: CASSPSKGLALAKNIQYF.

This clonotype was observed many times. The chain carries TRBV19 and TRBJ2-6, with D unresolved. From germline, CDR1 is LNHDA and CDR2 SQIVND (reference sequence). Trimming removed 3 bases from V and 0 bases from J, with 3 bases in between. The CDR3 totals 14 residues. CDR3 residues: CASSMSSGANVLTF. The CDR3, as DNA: TGTGCCAGTAGTATGAGCTCTGGGGCCAACGTCCTGACTTTC.

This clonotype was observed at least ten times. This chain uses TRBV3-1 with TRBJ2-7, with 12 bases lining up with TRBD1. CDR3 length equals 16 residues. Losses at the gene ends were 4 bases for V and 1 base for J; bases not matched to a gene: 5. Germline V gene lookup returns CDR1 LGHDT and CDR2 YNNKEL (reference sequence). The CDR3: CASSPRDRGRSYEQYF. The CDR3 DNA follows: TGTGCCAGCAGCCCTCGGGACAGGGGGCGATCCTACGAGCAGTACTTC.

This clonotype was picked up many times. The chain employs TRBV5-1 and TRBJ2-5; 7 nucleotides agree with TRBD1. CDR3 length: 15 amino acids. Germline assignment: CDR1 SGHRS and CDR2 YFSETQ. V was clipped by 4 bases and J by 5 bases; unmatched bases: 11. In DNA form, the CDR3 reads TGCGCCAGCAGCATCTACTCAGGGGGTCAGGAGACCCAGTACTTC. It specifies CASSIYSGGQETQYF. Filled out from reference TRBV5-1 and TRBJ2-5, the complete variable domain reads KAGVTQTPRYLIKTRGQQVTLSCSPISGHRSVSWYQQTPGQGLQFLFEYFSETQRNKGNFPGRFSGRQFSNSRSEMNVSTLELGDSALYLCASSIYSGGQETQYFGPGTRLLVL.